Below are 9 T cell receptor beta chains sequenced from a single sample in a study of early stage breast cancer tumors. The method was immunoSEQ multiplex PCR; TCRdb's version includes in-frame clones alone and lacks a portion of them. The repertoire holds approximately 54,000 clones, more than 70% seen once, with about 3.4% in the top ten. Sequences were obtained from blood. The receptor set was obtained from a person in their 40s with breast cancer.

This clone appeared once. V usage is TRBV30 and J usage is TRBJ2-3; the D gene is possibly TRBD1 (5 bases). This CDR3 is 13 amino acids long. CDR1 and CDR2 from the germline V gene are GTSNPN and SVGIG (reference sequence). The ends were cut back, 3 bases at V and 8 bases at J, with 15 bases in the middle. The CDR3 region has the DNA TGTGCCTGGAGCGAACTCTGGGGCCCTACGCAGTATTTT. This encodes CAWSELWGPTQYF.

J is TRBJ1-1 and V is TRBV6-6, with D perhaps matching TRBD1 (5 bases). Germline CDR1 MNHNY, CDR2 SVGAGI (reference sequence). The V end lost 2 bases, the J end lost 4 bases, and 8 bases lay between the germline ends. The CDR3 covers 13 residues. The CDR3 sequence: CASSYKGTTEAFF. For the CDR3, the DNA is TGTGCCAGCAGTTACAAGGGGACCACTGAAGCTTTCTTT.

This chain joins TRBV4-1 and TRBJ1-2, with D perhaps TRBD1 (5 bases). From germline, CDR1 is MGHRA and CDR2 YSYEKL. The CDR3 has 13 residues. V lost 1 base, J lost 8 bases, and 11 bases lay in between. The CDR3 sequence is CASSQGGVRGYTF. The DNA for the CDR3 is TGCGCCAGCAGCCAAGGGGGGGTCAGGGGCTACACCTTC.

This clone appeared a few times. The chain uses TRBV4-1 and TRBJ1-2; 8 nucleotides align to TRBD1. With 6 bases clipped from V and 2 bases from J, the junction kept 2 bases outside the gene matches. This CDR3 is 13 amino acids long. Germline CDR1 is MGHRA and CDR2 is YSYEKL. CDR3 sequence reads: CASRRTGNYGYTF. The CDR3 region has the DNA TGCGCCAGCAGACGGACAGGGAACTATGGCTACACCTTC.

The V and J genes are TRBV5-1 and TRBJ2-7; D is possibly TRBD1 or TRBD2 (5 bases each). The CDR3 covers 14 residues. Trimming removed 0 bases at V and 8 bases at J, with 15 bases between. Germline CDR1 SGHRS, CDR2 YFSETQ. The CDR3 is CASSLGDRASQQYF. CDR3 nucleotides: TGCGCCAGCAGCTTGGGGGACCGGGCCTCTCAGCAGTACTTC.

The rearrangement joins TRBV19 to TRBJ1-5; no clear D gene. This CDR3 has 16 amino acids. CDR1 is LNHDA, CDR2 SQIVND, per germline (reference sequence). V was trimmed by 0 bases and J by 6 bases, leaving 15 bases between them. The CDR3 reads CASSIDGPRGGQPQHF. CDR3 in DNA: TGTGCCAGTAGTATAGATGGACCGCGGGGAGGTCAGCCCCAGCATTTT. The variable domain in full, with the rest retrieved from reference TRBV19 and TRBJ1-5, is DGGITQSPKYLFRKEGQNVTLSCEQNLNHDAMYWYRQDPGQGLRLIYYSQIVNDFQKGDIAEGYSVSREKKESFPLTVTSAQKNPTAFYLCASSIDGPRGGQPQHFGDGTRLSIL.

V usage is TRBV5-1 and J usage is TRBJ1-1, with D perhaps TRBD1 (5 bases). CDR3 size: 14 residues. Trimming took 4 bases from V and 4 from J, leaving 14 bases between them. Germline CDR1 is SGHRS and CDR2 is YFSETQ. This CDR3 is CASSGGRVGTEAFF. The CDR3 nucleotides read TGCGCCAGCAGCGGCGGCAGGGTGGGCACTGAAGCTTTCTTT.

The rearrangement joins TRBV7-8 to TRBJ1-4, with D perhaps TRBD1 (5 bases). V gave up 3 bases and J gave up 0 bases, with 14 bases separating them. Germline V CDR1 and CDR2: SGHVS, FQNEAQ. The CDR3 has 17 residues. The CDR3 here is CASSLVRGPATNEKLFF. In DNA, the CDR3 is TGTGCCAGCAGCTTGGTGAGGGGACCCGCAACTAATGAAAAACTGTTTTTT.

The chain uses TRBV28 and TRBJ2-1; TRBD2 matches 9 bases. The CDR3 loop spans 15 amino acids. Trimming removed 1 base from V and 9 bases from J; junction bases left unmatched: 7. Per germline, CDR1 MDHEN and CDR2 SYDVKM. In DNA, the CDR3 is TGTGCCAGCAGTTTATCAAGCGCGGGAGGGCCTGAGCAGTTCTTC. Translation: CASSLSSAGGPEQFF.